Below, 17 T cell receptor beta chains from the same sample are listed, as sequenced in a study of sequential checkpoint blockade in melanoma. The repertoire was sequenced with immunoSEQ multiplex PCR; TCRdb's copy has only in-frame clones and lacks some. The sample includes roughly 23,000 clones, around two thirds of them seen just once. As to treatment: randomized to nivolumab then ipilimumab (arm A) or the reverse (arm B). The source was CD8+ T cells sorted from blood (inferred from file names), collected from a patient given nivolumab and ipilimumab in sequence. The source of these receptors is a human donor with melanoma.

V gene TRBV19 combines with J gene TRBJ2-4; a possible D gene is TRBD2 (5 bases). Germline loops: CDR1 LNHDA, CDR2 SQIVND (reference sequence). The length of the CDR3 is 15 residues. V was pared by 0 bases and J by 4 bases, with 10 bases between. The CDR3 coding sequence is TGTGCCAGTAGTATAGATGCTAGCAGGAAAAACATTCAGTACTTC. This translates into CASSIDASRKNIQYF.

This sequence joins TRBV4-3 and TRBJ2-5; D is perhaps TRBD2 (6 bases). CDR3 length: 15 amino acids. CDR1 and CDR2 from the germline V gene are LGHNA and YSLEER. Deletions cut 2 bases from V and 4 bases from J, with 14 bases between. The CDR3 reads CASSQFRGTGETQYF. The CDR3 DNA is TGCGCCAGCAGCCAATTCCGGGGGACGGGAGAGACCCAGTACTTC.

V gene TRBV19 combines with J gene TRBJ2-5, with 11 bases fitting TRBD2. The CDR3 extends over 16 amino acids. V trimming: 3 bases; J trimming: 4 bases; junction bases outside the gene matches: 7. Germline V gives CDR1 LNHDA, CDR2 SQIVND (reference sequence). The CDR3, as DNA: TGTGCCAGTAGTATGGGTAGCGGGGGGGCCTTAGAGACCCAGTACTTC. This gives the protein CASSMGSGGALETQYF.

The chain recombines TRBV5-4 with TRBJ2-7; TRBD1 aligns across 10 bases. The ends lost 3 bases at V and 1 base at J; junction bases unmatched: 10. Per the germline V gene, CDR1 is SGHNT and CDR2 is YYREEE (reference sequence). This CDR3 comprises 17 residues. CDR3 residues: CASSYLFPGQGSYEQYF. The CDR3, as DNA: TGTGCCAGCAGCTACCTATTTCCGGGACAGGGGTCCTACGAGCAGTACTTC. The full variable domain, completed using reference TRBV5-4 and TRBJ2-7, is ETGVTQSPTHLIKTRGQQVTLRCSSQSGHNTVSWYQQALGQGPQFIFQYYREEENGRGNFPPRFSGLQFPNYSSELNVNALELDDSALYLCASSYLFPGQGSYEQYFGPGTRLTVT.

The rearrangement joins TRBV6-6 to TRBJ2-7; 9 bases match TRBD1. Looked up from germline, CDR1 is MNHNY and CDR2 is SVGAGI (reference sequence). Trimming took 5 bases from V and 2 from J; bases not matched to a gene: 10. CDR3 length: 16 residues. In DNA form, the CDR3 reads TGTGCCAGCAGTGCCCTCGGACAGGGGCCCACCTACGAGCAGTACTTC. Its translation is CASSALGQGPTYEQYF.

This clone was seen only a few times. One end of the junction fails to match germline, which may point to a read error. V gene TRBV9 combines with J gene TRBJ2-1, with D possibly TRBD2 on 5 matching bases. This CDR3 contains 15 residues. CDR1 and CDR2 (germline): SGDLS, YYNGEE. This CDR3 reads CARSVAGSAAGEQFF. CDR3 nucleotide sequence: TGTGCCAGAAGCGTAGCAGGTAGCGCGGCCGGTGAGCAGTTCTTC.

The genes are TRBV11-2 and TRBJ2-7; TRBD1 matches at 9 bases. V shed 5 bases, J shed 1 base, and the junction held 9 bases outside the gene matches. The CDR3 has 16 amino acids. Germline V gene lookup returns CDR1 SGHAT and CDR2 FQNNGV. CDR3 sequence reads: CASSPTGQGRSYEQYV. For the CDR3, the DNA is TGTGCCAGCAGCCCGACCGGACAGGGGCGTTCCTACGAGCAGTACGTC.

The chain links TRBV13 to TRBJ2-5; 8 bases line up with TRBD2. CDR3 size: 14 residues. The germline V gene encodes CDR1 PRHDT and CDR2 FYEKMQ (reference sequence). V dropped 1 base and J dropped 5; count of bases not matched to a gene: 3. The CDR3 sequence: CASSLAGGRETQYF. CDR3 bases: TGTGCCAGCAGCTTAGCGGGGGGGCGGGAGACCCAGTACTTC.

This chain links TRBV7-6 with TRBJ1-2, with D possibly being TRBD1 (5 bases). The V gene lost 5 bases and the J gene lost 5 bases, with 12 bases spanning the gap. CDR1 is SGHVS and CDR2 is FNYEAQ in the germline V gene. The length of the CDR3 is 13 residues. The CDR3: CASSPGLGYGYTF. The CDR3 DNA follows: TGTGCCAGCAGCCCAGGGTTAGGGTATGGCTACACCTTC.

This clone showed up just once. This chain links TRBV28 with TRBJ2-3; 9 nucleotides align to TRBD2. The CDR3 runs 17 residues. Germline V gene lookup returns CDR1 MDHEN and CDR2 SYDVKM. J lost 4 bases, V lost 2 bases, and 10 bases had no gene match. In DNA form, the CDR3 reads TGTGCCAGCAGTTTACTGGGGACTAGCTATTTCCCAGATACGCAGTATTTT. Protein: CASSLLGTSYFPDTQYF.

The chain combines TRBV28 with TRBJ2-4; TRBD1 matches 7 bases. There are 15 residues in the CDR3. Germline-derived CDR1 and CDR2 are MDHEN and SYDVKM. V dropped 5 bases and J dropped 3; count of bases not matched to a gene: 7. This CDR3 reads CASSGQEFVKNIQYF. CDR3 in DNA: TGTGCCAGCAGTGGACAGGAGTTCGTCAAAAACATTCAGTACTTC.

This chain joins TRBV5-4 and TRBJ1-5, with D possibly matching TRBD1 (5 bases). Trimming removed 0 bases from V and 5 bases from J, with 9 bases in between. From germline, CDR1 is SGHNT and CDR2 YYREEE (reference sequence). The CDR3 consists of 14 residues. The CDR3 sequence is CASSLDLGDQPQHF. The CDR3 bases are TGTGCCAGCAGCTTGGATCTAGGGGATCAGCCCCAGCATTTT.

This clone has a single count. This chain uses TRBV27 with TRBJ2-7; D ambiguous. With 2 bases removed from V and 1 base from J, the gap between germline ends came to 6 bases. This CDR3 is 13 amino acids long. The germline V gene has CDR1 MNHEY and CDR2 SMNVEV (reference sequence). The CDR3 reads CASSLGQSYEQYF. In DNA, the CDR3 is TGTGCCAGCAGTTTAGGCCAGTCCTACGAGCAGTACTTC.

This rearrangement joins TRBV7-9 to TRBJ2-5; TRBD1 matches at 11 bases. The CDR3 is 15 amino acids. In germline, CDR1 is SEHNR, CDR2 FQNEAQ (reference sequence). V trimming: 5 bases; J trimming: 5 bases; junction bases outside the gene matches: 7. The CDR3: CASSGQGAEGETQYF. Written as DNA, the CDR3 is TGTGCCAGCAGCGGACAGGGGGCGGAAGGGGAGACCCAGTACTTC.

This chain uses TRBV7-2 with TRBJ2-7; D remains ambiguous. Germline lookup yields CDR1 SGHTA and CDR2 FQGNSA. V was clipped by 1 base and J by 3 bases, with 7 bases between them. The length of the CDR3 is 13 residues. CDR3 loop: CASSLGPSYEQYF. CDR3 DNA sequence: TGTGCCAGCAGCTTAGGTCCGAGCTACGAGCAGTACTTC.

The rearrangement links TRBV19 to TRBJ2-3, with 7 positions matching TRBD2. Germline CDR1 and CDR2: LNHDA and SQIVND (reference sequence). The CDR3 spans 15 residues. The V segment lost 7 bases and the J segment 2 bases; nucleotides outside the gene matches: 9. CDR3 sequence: CASTSWGGYTDTQYF. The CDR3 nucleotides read TGTGCCAGTACCTCATGGGGGGGATACACAGATACGCAGTATTTT. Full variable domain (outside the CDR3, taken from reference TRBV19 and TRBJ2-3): DGGITQSPKYLFRKEGQNVTLSCEQNLNHDAMYWYRQDPGQGLRLIYYSQIVNDFQKGDIAEGYSVSREKKESFPLTVTSAQKNPTAFYLCASTSWGGYTDTQYFGPGTRLTVL.

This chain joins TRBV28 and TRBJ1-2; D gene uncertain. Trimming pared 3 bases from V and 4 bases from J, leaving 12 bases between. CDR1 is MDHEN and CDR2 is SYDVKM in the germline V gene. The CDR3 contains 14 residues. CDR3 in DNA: TGTGCCAGCAGTTTCTCCGTGGCAGGCTATGGCTACACCTTC. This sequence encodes CASSFSVAGYGYTF.